This T cell receptor beta chain was recorded in a study of OX40 agonist ivuxolimab in advanced cancers. Study-wide findings and caveats: Average numbers of expanded clones were greater in CD8+ T cells than in CD4+.

This CDR3 comprises 14 residues. V gave up 0 bases and J gave up 4 bases, with 10 bases separating them. Germline CDR1 is SGDLS and CDR2 is YYNGEE. Profiling relied on immunoSEQ multiplex PCR, and the TCRdb table lists in-frame clones only, not all of them. The data hold some 60,000 clones, with over 75% observed a single time. This clone showed up just once. What it binds is not known. The clonotype was recovered from an adult with an advanced solid tumor such as melanoma, head and neck, liver or kidney cancer. The gene calls are TRBV9 and TRBJ2-5; D uncertain. Sequencing used CD4+ or CD8+ T cells sorted from blood, obtained in a trial of the OX40 agonist ivuxolimab. CDR3 nucleotide sequence: TGTGCCAGCAGCGTAGGATGGTTAGGAGAGACCCAGTACTTC. It encodes CASSVGWLGETQYF.